This T cell receptor (beta chain) was recovered during a study of T cell responses to AZD1222 COVID-19 vaccine (dated by TCRdb to the early 2020s). With respect to the entire study: TCR sequencing covered roughly 230 trial participants: roughly 200 given two doses of AZD1222 and 26 given two doses of MenACWY control vaccine. Trial participants were enrolled into age subgroups of 18-55, 56-69 and 70-plus years, which contained roughly 140, 27 and 60 TCR-sequenced participants, respectively. Study-level results and caveats: In the small 56-69-year group, the increase in depth fell short of significance, most likely because of low power. Because no day 14 peak-response samples were available, the repertoires could be characterized only after the peak T cell response. Epitopes outside the regions mutated in the B.1.351 and B.1.1.7 variants were reportedly recognized by nearly half of the unique spike-specific TCRs. The vaccine-associated CD4 TCRs covered the entire spike protein, and the dominant responses fell in regions 160-218 and 743-854. After two AZD1222 doses, spike-specific TCR breadth and depth were significantly higher than at day 0 and than in MenACWY recipients. Participants were mostly white British, with more females than males. The authors suggested clonal diversity may have been underestimated. Only six AZD1222 recipients were SARS-CoV-2 seropositive at baseline, limiting conclusions about previously exposed vaccinees.

The CDR3 regions of human TCRbeta chains were analyzed by immunosequencing. Under the source paper's analysis protocol: Repertoire TCRs were checked for matches against a reference library of SARS-CoV-2-specific TCRs that had been generated using the MIRA antigen-specificity platform. Breadth was defined as the fraction of unique TCRs that were SARS-CoV-2-associated. Depth was defined as the fraction of total T cells that were SARS-CoV-2-associated. Using the MIRA data, every spike-specific TCR was mapped to the spike region that the TCR reacted to and assigned to either a CD4 or a CD8 class. Log10-transformed breadth and depth values were compared by one-way ANOVA with Sidak's multiple comparisons tests. The clones in this table, taken by TCRdb from immuneACCESS, are in-frame only. Not every clone is retained; where verified, under half of the shortfall comes from an unresolved V gene, and the cause of the rest is unknown. D and trimming come from the DNA, and the V and J calls and clone size come from that table. The sample profile shows 20,000 to 25,000 clones; around 86% of them were found once. In total, the top ten clones hold 30% to 40% of the sample.

A remark on this clone: The clone's antigen remains unknown. Per-base quality was not reported, and no clone a single base away is much larger than it.

The CDR1 and CDR2 encoded by the germline V gene (reference sequence) are LNHDA and SQIVND. Trimming removed 2 bases from V and 5 bases from J, leaving 12 bases between the germline ends. There are 14 amino acids in the CDR3, from cysteine to phenylalanine inclusive. Just the 42-base CDR3 DNA is kept, in frame starting at base 1. In light of the paper, this sample's time point label describes: about 28 days (+/-7) after the second vaccine dose. Because spike-specific TCR depth and breadth did not differ between the two schedules, AZD1222 recipients who got a second dose at roughly 4 weeks were pooled with those who got a second dose at roughly 12 weeks. Vaccinee samples were obtained from the UK trials COV001 and COV002, which included a single-blind randomized controlled phase 2/3 trial of AZD1222 (ChAdOx1 nCoV-19) in healthy adults. For TCRbeta chain sequencing, PBMC samples were collected from trial participants at day 0 and at day 28 after the second dose.

This clonotype was obtained from an adult who received the AZD1222 COVID-19 vaccine. The rearrangement combines TRBV19 with TRBJ1-1, with an unclear D gene assignment. The sample was peripheral blood, taken 28 days after the second AZD1222 dose. CDR3 region: CASSISPSGTEAFF. The sequence in DNA is TGTGCCAGTAGTATATCTCCTTCGGGGACTGAAGCTTTCTTT.